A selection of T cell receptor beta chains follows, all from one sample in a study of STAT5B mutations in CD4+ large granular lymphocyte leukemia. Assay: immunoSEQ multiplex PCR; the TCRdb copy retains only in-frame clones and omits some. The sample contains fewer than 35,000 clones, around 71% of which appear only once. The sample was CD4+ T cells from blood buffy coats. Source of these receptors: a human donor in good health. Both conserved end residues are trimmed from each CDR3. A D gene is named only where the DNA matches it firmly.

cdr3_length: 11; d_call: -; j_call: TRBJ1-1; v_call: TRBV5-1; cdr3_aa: ASSSVGNTEAF
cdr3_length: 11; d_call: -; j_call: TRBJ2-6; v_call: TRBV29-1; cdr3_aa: SVLSSGANVLT
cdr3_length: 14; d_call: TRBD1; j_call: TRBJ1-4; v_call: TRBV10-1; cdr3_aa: ASTTPGGGEDEKLF
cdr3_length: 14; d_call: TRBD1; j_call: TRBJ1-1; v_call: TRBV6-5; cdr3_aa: ASSYFAGTGPTEAF
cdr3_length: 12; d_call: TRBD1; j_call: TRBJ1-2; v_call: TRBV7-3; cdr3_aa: ASSFHGTDYGYT
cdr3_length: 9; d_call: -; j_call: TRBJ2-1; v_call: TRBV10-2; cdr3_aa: ASSDSDEQF
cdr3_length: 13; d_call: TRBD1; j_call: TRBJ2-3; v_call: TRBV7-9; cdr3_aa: ASSFNRGTTDTQY
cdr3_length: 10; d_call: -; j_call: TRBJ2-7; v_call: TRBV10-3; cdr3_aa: AISGRGGEQY
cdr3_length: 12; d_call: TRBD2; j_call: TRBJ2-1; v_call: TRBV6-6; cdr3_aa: ASSYGTSGNEQF
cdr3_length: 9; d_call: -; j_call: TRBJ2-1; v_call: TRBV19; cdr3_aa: ASSIGEIKF
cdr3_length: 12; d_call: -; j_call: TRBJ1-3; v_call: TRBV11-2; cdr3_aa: ASSSTREGNTIY
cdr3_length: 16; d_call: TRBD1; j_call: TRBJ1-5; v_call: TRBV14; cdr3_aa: ASSQETGDTYSNQPQH
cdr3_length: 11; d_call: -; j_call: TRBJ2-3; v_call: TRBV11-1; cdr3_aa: ASSLSLTDTQY
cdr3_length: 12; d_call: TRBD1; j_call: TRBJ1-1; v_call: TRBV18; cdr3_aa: ASSTQGENTEAF
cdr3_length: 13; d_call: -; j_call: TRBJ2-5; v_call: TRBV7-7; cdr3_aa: ASSLGVLSLETQY
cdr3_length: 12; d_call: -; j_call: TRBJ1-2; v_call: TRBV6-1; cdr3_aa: ASSEVGSARGYT
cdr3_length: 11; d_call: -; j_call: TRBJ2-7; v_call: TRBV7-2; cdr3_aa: ASSLARTGEQY
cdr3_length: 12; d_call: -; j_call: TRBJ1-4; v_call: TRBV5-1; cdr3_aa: ASSYRTTNEKLF
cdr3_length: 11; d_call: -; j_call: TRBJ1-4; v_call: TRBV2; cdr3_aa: ASSTGLAEKLF
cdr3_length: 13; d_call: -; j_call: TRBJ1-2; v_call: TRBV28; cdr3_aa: ASSQGGPPDYGYT
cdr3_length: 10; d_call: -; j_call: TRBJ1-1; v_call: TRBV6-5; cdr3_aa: ASSYLGTEAF
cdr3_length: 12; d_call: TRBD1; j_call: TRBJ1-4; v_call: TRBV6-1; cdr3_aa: ASSVGQGGEKLF
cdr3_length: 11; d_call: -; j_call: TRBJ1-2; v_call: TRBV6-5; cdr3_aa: ATARTILYGYT
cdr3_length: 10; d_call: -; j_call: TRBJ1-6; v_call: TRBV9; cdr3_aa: ASAALDPPLH
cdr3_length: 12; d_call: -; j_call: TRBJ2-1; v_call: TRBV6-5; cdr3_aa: ASSGSLVTNEQF
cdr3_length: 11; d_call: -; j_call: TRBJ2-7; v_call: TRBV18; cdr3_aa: ASSPRDAYEQY
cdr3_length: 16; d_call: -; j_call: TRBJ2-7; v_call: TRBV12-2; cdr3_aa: ASRPPRWGVMTLGEQY
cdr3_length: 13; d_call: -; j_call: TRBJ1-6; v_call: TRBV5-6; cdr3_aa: ASSLGLRPNSPLH
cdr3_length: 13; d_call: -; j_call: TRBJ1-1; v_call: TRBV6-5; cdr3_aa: ASSSQRTVSTEAF
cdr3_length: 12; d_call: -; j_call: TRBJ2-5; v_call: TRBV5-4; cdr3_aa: ASSSQSGQETQY
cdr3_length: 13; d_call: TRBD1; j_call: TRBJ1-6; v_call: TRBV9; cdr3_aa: ASSVQGASNSPLH
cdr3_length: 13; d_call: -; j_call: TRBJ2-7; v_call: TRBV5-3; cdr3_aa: ARSPGLILNYEQY
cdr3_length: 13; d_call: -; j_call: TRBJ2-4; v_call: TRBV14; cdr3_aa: ASSQATGRQNIQY
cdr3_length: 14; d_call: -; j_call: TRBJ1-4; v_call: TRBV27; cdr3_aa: ASSSLKVATNEKLF
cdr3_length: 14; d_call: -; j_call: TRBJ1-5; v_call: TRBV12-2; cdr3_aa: ASRFFRVTYNQPQH
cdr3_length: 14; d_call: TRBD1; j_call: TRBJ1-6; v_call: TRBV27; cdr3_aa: ASSMGQSSYNSPLH
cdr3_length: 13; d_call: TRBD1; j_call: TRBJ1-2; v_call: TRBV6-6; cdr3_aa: ASSYATGGYEGYT
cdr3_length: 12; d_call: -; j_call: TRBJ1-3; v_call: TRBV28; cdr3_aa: ASTRQVIGNTIY
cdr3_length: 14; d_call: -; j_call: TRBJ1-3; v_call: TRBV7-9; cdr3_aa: ASSLPPQGWKNTIY
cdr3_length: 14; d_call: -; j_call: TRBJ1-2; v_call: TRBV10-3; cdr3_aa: AISDDFGQTNYGYT
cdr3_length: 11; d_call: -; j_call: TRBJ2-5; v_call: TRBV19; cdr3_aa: ASSQNLGETQY